This T cell receptor beta chain emerged from a study of beta chain features in type 1 diabetes. Study in general: Cell yields, age and gender were similar between patients and healthy donors. Across every sample, over 100 million sorted cells were examined in total. General study points: Moderate yet significant TCRB CDR3 shortening was seen in Type 1 diabetes patients in all four CD4+ subsets. The VDJ junctions of type 1 diabetes patients carried fewer insertions and more deletions.

This clone was counted between two and nine times. Its antigen is as yet unknown. The germline V gene has CDR1 SGHTA and CDR2 FQGNSA. The CDR3 runs 14 residues. V was pared by 2 bases and J by 6 bases, with 3 bases of the junction left unmatched. Cells sorted by CD45RO/CCR7/CD25/CD127/CD95/CD27 comprised CD4+ naive, central memory, regulatory and stem cell-like memory cells. Expressed TCRB transcripts were sequenced because the entire RNA isolate underwent reverse transcription. Produced via immunoSEQ multiplex PCR; TCRdb's table is partial and in-frame only. Altogether hundreds of thousands of clones are present, about 14% being singletons, with the ten largest covering less than 0.04%.

The receptor's source is a man in his late teens or twenties with type 1 diabetes. The chain is built from TRBV7-2 and TRBJ1-5, with TRBD1 matching over 8 bases. The sequenced material came from naive CD4+ T cells from blood. The CDR3 DNA reads as TGTGCCAGCAGCTTACAGGGGGCCTCTCAGCCCCAGCATTTT. This sequence encodes CASSLQGASQPQHF.